This T cell receptor (beta chain) was identified in a study of blood T cell repertoires in COVID-19. CDR3 size: 15 residues. The germline gives CDR1 MNHEY, CDR2 SVGEGT. The V and J ends lost 6 bases and 4 bases, in that order; junction bases with no gene match: 9. Enrolled through a virtual design, the participants were between about 18 and 100 years of age and came from 24 US areas. Cohorts were assigned according to the clinical history that participants reported. Profiling relied on immunoSEQ multiplex PCR, and the TCRdb table lists in-frame clones only, not all of them. Among fewer than 300,000 clones listed, more than 70% were seen once.

This clonotype was obtained from a woman aged 40 to 49 with acute COVID-19. The chain links TRBV6-2 or TRBV6-3 to TRBJ1-1; 9 positions match TRBD1. Sequencing was done on a sample of PBMCs or T cells enriched from blood (not recorded which). Here the CDR3 reads CASSRRTGGPTEAFF. As DNA, the CDR3 is TGTGCCAGCAGCCGACGTACAGGGGGCCCCACTGAAGCTTTCTTT.